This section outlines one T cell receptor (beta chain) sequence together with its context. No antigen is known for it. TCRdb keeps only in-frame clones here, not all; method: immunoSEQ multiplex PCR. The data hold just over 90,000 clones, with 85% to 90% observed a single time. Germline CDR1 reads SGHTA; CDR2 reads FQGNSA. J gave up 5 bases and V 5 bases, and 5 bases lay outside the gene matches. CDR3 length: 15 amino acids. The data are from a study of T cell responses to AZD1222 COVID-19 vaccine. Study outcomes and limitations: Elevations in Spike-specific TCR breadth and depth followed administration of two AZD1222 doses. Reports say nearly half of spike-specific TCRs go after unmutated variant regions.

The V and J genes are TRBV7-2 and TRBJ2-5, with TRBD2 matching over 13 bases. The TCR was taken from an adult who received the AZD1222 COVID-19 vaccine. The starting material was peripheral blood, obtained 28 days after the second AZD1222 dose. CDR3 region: CASSLRTSGSETQYF. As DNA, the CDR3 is TGTGCCAGCAGCCTAAGGACTAGCGGGAGCGAGACCCAGTACTTC.